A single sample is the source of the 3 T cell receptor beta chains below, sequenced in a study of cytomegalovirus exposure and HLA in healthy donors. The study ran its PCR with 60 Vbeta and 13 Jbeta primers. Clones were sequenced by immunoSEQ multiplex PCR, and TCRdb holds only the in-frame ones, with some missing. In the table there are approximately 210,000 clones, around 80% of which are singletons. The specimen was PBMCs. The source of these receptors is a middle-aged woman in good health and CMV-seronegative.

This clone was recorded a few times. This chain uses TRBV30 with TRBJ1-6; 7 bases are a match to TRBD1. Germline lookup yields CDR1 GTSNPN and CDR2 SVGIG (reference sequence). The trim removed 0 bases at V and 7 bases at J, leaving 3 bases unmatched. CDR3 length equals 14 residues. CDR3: CAWSVGGVNSPLHF. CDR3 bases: TGTGCCTGGAGTGTAGGGGGCGTGAATTCACCCCTCCACTTT.

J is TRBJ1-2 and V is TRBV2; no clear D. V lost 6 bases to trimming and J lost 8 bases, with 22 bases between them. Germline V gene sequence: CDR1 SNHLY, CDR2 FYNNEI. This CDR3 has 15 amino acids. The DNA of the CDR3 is TGTGCCAGCAGACCCCAGATCTCTGATGGTACGGGCTACACCTTC. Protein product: CASRPQISDGTGYTF.

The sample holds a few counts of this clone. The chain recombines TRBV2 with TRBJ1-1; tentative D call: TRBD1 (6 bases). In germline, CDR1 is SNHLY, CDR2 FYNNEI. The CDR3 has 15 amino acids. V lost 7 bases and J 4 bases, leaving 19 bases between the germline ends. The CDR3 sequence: CASTLRTDLSTEAFF. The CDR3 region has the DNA TGTGCCAGCACCCTGAGGACAGACCTCTCCACTGAAGCTTTCTTT.